This record looks at one T cell receptor (beta chain) sequence and its context. This sample was taken from a study of OX40 agonist ivuxolimab in advanced cancers. V was cut by 7 bases and J by 1 base, with 8 bases left in between. The germline CDR1 and CDR2 sequences are SQVTM and ANQGSEA. This CDR3 has 12 residues. The assay was immunoSEQ multiplex PCR, and TCRdb's table has in-frame clones only and misses some. The table includes approximately 82,000 clones, around 83% detected once. This specimen consisted of CD4+ or CD8+ T cells sorted from blood, obtained in a trial of the OX40 agonist ivuxolimab. V usage is TRBV29-1 and J usage is TRBJ1-3; TRBD1 might be the D (5 bases). The clonotype originates from an adult with an advanced solid tumor such as melanoma, head and neck, liver or kidney cancer. DNA of the CDR3: TGCAGCGCAGGGTTTTCTGGAAACACCATATATTTT. As protein: CSAGFSGNTIYF. Using reference TRBV29-1 and TRBJ1-3 for the parts outside the CDR3, the full variable domain is SAVISQKPSRDICQRGTSLTIQCQVDSQVTMMFWYRQQPGQSLTLIATANQGSEATYESGFVIDKFPISRPNLTFSTLTVSNMSPEDSSIYLCSAGFSGNTIYFGEGSWLTVV.